These T cell receptor beta chains were read from a single sample in a study of T cell clonotyping in hematopoietic cell transplantation. Clones were read by immunoSEQ multiplex PCR, and TCRdb kept only the in-frame ones, dropping some. The table records about 15,000 clones, approximately 83% of them present only once. The sample comprised peripheral blood mononuclear cells. The receptor source for this set is a woman aged 35 to 49 in good health. Some clones in this sample may be carry-over from other donors' samples. Each CDR3 is given with its conserved first and last residue. The D gene is left open where the match is weak. Only part of the rows carry a size: once, few, many, or a class if the clone is expanded.

V gene	D gene	clone size	J gene	CDR3 protein	CDR3 DNA
TRBV5-4	NA	NA	TRBJ2-3	CASGQWVRTDTQYF	TGTGCCAGCGGTCAATGGGTTCGGACAGATACGCAGTATTTT
TRBV7-2	NA	NA	TRBJ2-2	CASSLFVQRNTGELFF	TGTGCCAGCAGCTTATTTGTTCAGCGGAACACCGGGGAGCTGTTTTTT
TRBV25-1	NA	NA	TRBJ2-5	CASEPPGPETQYF	TGTGCCAGCGAACCGCCCGGGCCAGAGACCCAGTACTTC
TRBV2	NA	NA	TRBJ2-7	CASRQGWDEQYF	TGTGCCAGCAGACAGGGTTGGGACGAGCAGTACTTC
TRBV29-1	TRBD1	NA	TRBJ1-1	CSVDPTGLNTEAFF	TGCAGCGTAGACCCGACAGGGTTGAACACTGAAGCTTTCTTT
TRBV19	TRBD1	NA	TRBJ2-1	CASSHRDRGPFDEQFF	TGTGCCAGTAGTCACCGCGACAGGGGGCCGTTTGATGAGCAGTTCTTC
TRBV6-6	NA	once	TRBJ1-4	CASSYSDEKLFF	TGTGCCAGCAGTTACTCGGATGAAAAACTGTTTTTT
TRBV11-3	NA	NA	TRBJ2-5	CASSSGQGRETQYF	TGTGCCAGCAGCTCAGGGCAGGGACGAGAGACCCAGTACTTC
TRBV5-1	NA	NA	TRBJ2-7	CASSFARGGSEQYF	TGCGCCAGCAGCTTTGCTAGGGGAGGTAGCGAGCAGTACTTC
TRBV30	NA	NA	TRBJ2-5	CAWNPGTETQYF	TGTGCCTGGAACCCCGGGACCGAGACCCAGTACTTC
TRBV4-3	NA	NA	TRBJ1-2	CASSQELEALRSRANYGYTF	TGCGCCAGCAGCCAAGAACTGGAGGCCCTTCGCTCTCGTGCTAACTATGGCTACACCTTC
TRBV18	NA	NA	TRBJ1-1	CASSQGSITEAFF	TGTGCCAGCTCACAGGGCAGCATCACTGAAGCTTTCTTT
TRBV4-1	NA	once	TRBJ1-1	CASSLRGGTEAFF	TGCGCCAGCAGCTTGCGAGGGGGGACTGAAGCTTTCTTT
TRBV19	NA	NA	TRBJ1-1	CASSISLLNTEAFF	TGTGCCAGTAGTATTAGCCTGCTGAACACTGAAGCTTTCTTT
TRBV12-5	NA	NA	TRBJ2-1	CASGLVSGNEQFF	TGTGCTAGTGGTTTGGTATCCGGGAATGAGCAGTTCTTC
TRBV7-2	TRBD2	NA	TRBJ2-1	CASSLREAGNNEQFF	TGTGCCAGCAGCTTGCGGGAGGCCGGTAACAATGAGCAGTTCTTC
TRBV2	NA	NA	TRBJ1-2	CASSENNLYYGYTF	TGTGCCAGCAGTGAAAACAATCTCTACTATGGCTACACCTTC
TRBV7-3	TRBD2	NA	TRBJ2-7	CASSLRSGSGLEQYF	TGTGCCAGCAGCTTAAGAAGCGGGAGCGGTCTCGAGCAGTACTTC
TRBV11-3	TRBD2	few	TRBJ2-7	CAGGSGSLYEQYF	TGTGCCGGAGGTAGCGGGAGTTTATACGAGCAGTACTTC
TRBV11-3	NA	NA	TRBJ1-1	CASSPRTVYTEAFF	TGTGCCAGCAGCCCCAGGACAGTCTACACTGAAGCTTTCTTT
TRBV19	NA	NA	TRBJ1-2	CASTVPGQGRGYTF	TGTGCCAGTACCGTCCCCGGGCAGGGGAGAGGCTACACCTTC
TRBV5-6	NA	NA	TRBJ2-1	CASSLGAGANEQFF	TGTGCCAGCAGCCTAGGGGCAGGGGCCAATGAGCAGTTCTTC
TRBV2	TRBD1	NA	TRBJ2-6	CATGTAGANVLTF	TGTGCCACCGGGACAGCCGGGGCCAACGTCCTGACTTTC
TRBV11-2	NA	NA	TRBJ2-3	CASIFTGTDTQYF	TGTGCCAGCATCTTCACTGGCACAGATACGCAGTATTTT
TRBV6-6	NA	NA	TRBJ2-7	CASSYSTGVDYEQYF	TGTGCCAGCAGTTACTCGACAGGAGTCGACTACGAGCAGTACTTC
TRBV19	NA	once	TRBJ1-1	CASKYGNTEAFF	TGTGCCAGCAAATACGGGAACACTGAAGCTTTCTTT
TRBV18	NA	NA	TRBJ2-3	CASRGLTSTDTQYF	TGTGCCAGCCGCGGACTGACTAGCACAGATACGCAGTATTTT
TRBV5-6	NA	NA	TRBJ2-3	CASSLVSGVVGTDTQYF	TGTGCCAGCAGCTTGGTATCGGGGGTGGTAGGCACAGATACGCAGTATTTT
TRBV25-1	TRBD1	NA	TRBJ2-7	CASSEYREDRVTVNEQYF	TGTGCCAGCAGTGAATATCGAGAGGACAGGGTTACAGTAAACGAGCAGTACTTC
TRBV15	NA	NA	TRBJ1-1	CATSRDRRAPEAFF	TGTGCCACCAGCAGAGATAGGAGAGCCCCCGAAGCTTTCTTT
TRBV5-6	NA	once	TRBJ2-6	CASSFDRSGANVLTF	TGTGCCAGCAGCTTTGACCGCTCTGGGGCCAACGTCCTGACTTTC
TRBV7-2	TRBD1	NA	TRBJ2-1	CASSSPGGSKHSEQFF	TGTGCCAGCAGCTCCCCAGGGGGCTCAAAGCATAGTGAGCAGTTCTTC
TRBV20-1	NA	few	TRBJ1-1	CSARDILGAFF	TGCAGTGCTAGAGATATTCTAGGAGCTTTCTTT
TRBV19	NA	NA	TRBJ2-5	CASSRGRSQETQYF	TGTGCCAGTAGTCGCGGGCGGAGCCAAGAGACCCAGTACTTC
TRBV4-3	NA	NA	TRBJ1-5	CASSPGKRVQPQHF	TGCGCCAGCAGCCCAGGAAAGAGAGTTCAGCCCCAGCATTTT
TRBV5-6	TRBD1	NA	TRBJ1-2	CASEPGEGQGNYGYTF	TGTGCCAGCGAACCGGGGGAGGGACAGGGAAACTATGGCTACACCTTC
TRBV30	TRBD1	NA	TRBJ2-7	CAGDRESGVQYF	TGTGCCGGCGACAGGGAATCGGGCGTGCAGTACTTC